This is a list of T cell receptor beta chains from one sample in a study of cytomegalovirus exposure and HLA in healthy donors. TCRdb keeps only in-frame clones here, not all; method: immunoSEQ multiplex PCR. The data contain under 200,000 clones, about four fifths of them seen just once; the ten biggest clones take up about 0.5%. Sequencing input: PBMCs. The receptors were gathered from a woman aged 45-65 years in good health and CMV-seronegative. Both conserved end residues are part of each CDR3. The D gene is left open where the match is weak. Rows give clone size only sometimes, using once, few, many, or a class for an expanded clone.

abundance	v_gene	j_gene	d_gene	CDR3aa	CDR3nt
.	TRBV30	TRBJ2-1	.	CAWEGGSYNEQFF	TGTGCCTGGGAGGGAGGCTCCTACAATGAGCAGTTCTTC
.	TRBV30	TRBJ1-5	TRBD1	CAWDSGTGGVNQPQHF	TGTGCCTGGGATTCCGGGACAGGGGGTGTTAATCAGCCCCAGCATTTT
.	TRBV4-2	TRBJ2-5	TRBD2	CASSQDLGGEQYF	TGTGCCAGCAGCCAAGATTTGGGGGGGGAGCAGTACTTC
.	TRBV5-1	TRBJ2-7	.	CASSPGQISYEQYF	TGCGCCAGCAGCCCCGGACAGATCTCCTACGAGCAGTACTTC
.	TRBV6-5	TRBJ2-1	TRBD2	CASSYYRLAGGNEQFF	TGTGCCAGCAGTTACTACCGACTAGCGGGGGGCAATGAGCAGTTCTTC
.	TRBV14	TRBJ2-1	TRBD1	CASSQAGQGNEQFF	TGTGCCAGCAGCCAAGCGGGACAGGGAAATGAGCAGTTCTTC
.	TRBV5-1	TRBJ2-2	TRBD1	CASSVTGPNTGELFF	TGCGCCAGCAGCGTGACAGGGCCGAACACCGGGGAGCTGTTTTTT
.	TRBV7-3	TRBJ2-2	.	CASSSGRTGELFF	TGTGCCAGCAGCAGCGGAAGAACCGGGGAGCTGTTTTTT
.	TRBV10-2	TRBJ2-1	.	CASSESEGAGWNEQFF	TGCGCCAGCAGTGAGTCTGAAGGGGCCGGTTGGAATGAGCAGTTCTTC
few	TRBV19	TRBJ1-2	.	CASKNTGAGSGYTF	TGTGCCAGTAAGAATACAGGCGCCGGCTCTGGCTACACCTTC
.	TRBV9	TRBJ2-1	.	CASSPGSAAYNEQFF	TGTGCCAGCAGCCCCGGGAGTGCCGCCTACAATGAGCAGTTCTTC
.	TRBV5-1	TRBJ1-2	TRBD1	CASSLRTGNYGYTF	TGCGCCAGCAGCCTTAGGACAGGAAACTATGGCTACACCTTC
.	TRBV5-1	TRBJ1-6	.	CASSPGIGVNSPLHF	TGCGCCAGCAGCCCGGGCATCGGGGTTAATTCACCCCTCCACTTT
.	TRBV15	TRBJ2-5	TRBD2	CATSRGRASGPQETQYF	TGTGCCACCAGCAGAGGGAGGGCTAGCGGGCCACAAGAGACCCAGTACTTC
.	TRBV5-1	TRBJ2-4	.	CASSLVDGSQYF	TGCGCCAGCAGCTTGGTCGACGGGTCACAGTACTTC
.	TRBV11-3	TRBJ2-7	TRBD1	CASSLTGELEQYF	TGTGCCAGCAGCTTGACAGGGGAACTCGAGCAGTACTTC
.	TRBV11-1	TRBJ1-1	.	CASSLDRVVTEAFF	TGTGCCAGCAGCTTAGACAGGGTAGTTACTGAAGCTTTCTTT
.	TRBV28	TRBJ2-7	.	CASVGTGSSYEQYF	TGTGCCAGCGTGGGAACAGGTAGCTCCTACGAGCAGTACTTC
.	TRBV15	TRBJ2-7	TRBD1	CATSRDGQGDYEQYF	TGTGCCACCAGCAGAGATGGACAGGGGGACTACGAGCAGTACTTC
.	TRBV2	TRBJ2-3	TRBD1	CARNTGGAWEDTQYF	TGTGCCAGAAACACAGGGGGCGCCTGGGAAGATACGCAGTATTTT
.	TRBV7-9	TRBJ1-1	.	CASSLEGHTNTEAFF	TGTGCCAGCAGCTTAGAGGGGCATACGAACACTGAAGCTTTCTTT
.	TRBV28	TRBJ2-1	TRBD2	CASSRGTSGLPYNEQFF	TGTGCCAGCAGTCGGGGGACTAGCGGGTTACCCTACAATGAGCAGTTCTTC
once	TRBV5-1	TRBJ2-7	TRBD1	CASSSGTGESYEQYF	TGCGCCAGCAGCTCCGGGACAGGGGAATCCTACGAGCAGTACTTC
.	TRBV27	TRBJ1-2	TRBD1	CASSLGQGSRNYGYTF	TGTGCCAGCAGTTTAGGACAGGGGTCTCGCAACTATGGCTACACCTTC
few	TRBV25-1	TRBJ2-1	TRBD2	CASSDYPGGPRIHDEQFF	TGTGCCAGCAGTGATTACCCGGGAGGTCCCCGAATTCACGATGAGCAGTTCTTC
.	TRBV27	TRBJ2-7	.	CASGLSAEPGSYEQYF	TGTGCCAGCGGCCTGAGTGCGGAGCCTGGATCCTACGAGCAGTACTTC
once	TRBV13	TRBJ2-1	TRBD1	CASSLGAGGMGNEQFF	TGTGCCAGCAGCTTAGGGGCAGGGGGTATGGGAAATGAGCAGTTCTTC
.	TRBV11-2	TRBJ2-5	.	CASSSTPRGPKTQYF	TGTGCCAGCAGCTCTACCCCCAGGGGTCCCAAGACCCAGTACTTC
.	TRBV6-5	TRBJ2-7	TRBD1	CASSLGQEYYEQYF	TGTGCCAGCAGTTTGGGACAGGAATACTACGAGCAGTACTTC
.	TRBV30	TRBJ1-2	.	CAWKLFGTSYGYTF	TGTGCCTGGAAGCTTTTCGGGACAAGCTATGGCTACACCTTC
.	TRBV19	TRBJ1-1	.	CASGGYSATEAFF	TGTGCCAGTGGCGGGTACAGCGCCACTGAAGCTTTCTTT
.	TRBV15	TRBJ1-5	.	CATSEQTGNQPQHF	TGTGCCACCAGCGAACAGACGGGAAATCAGCCCCAGCATTTT
.	TRBV27	TRBJ1-2	.	CASSLGPGLWYTF	TGTGCCAGCAGTTTGGGGCCCGGGTTATGGTACACCTTC
once	TRBV28	TRBJ1-2	.	CASKIGTPAYGYTF	TGTGCCAGCAAGATTGGGACACCTGCCTATGGCTACACCTTC
.	TRBV4-2	TRBJ2-7	TRBD2	CASSQDSGLAGGEEQYF	TGTGCCAGCAGCCAAGATTCCGGACTAGCGGGAGGTGAGGAGCAGTACTTC
.	TRBV5-1	TRBJ1-2	.	CASSLESDYGYTF	TGCGCCAGCAGCTTGGAGTCAGACTATGGCTACACCTTC
.	TRBV7-9	TRBJ1-1	TRBD1	CASSQDRVTEAFF	TGTGCCAGCAGCCAGGACAGGGTTACTGAAGCTTTCTTT